Listed below are T cell receptor beta chains from one sample, sequenced in a study of T cells in Graves' hyperthyroidism and ophthalmopathy. TCRdb recomputed calls from the multiplex PCR reads with MiXCR, one row per CDR3 protein. The sample holds hundreds of thousands of distinct CDR3 sequences, roughly 14% seen once. Sequences were obtained from blood. The source of these receptors is a woman in her forties with Graves' ophthalmopathy. CDR3s include the opening cysteine and the closing phenylalanine or tryptophan. Each record gives: V gene, D gene, clone size, J gene, CDR3 protein, CDR3 DNA. A D gene is named only where the DNA matches it firmly. The listing skips clone size in some rows; elsewhere it reads once, few, many or a size class.

V: TRBV2; D: .; size: many; J: TRBJ2-7; CDR3: CASSDPDRAYEQYF; DNA: TGTGCCAGCAGTGATCCGGACCGGGCCTACGAGCAGTACTTC
V: TRBV6-2/TRBV6-3; D: .; size: many; J: TRBJ2-2; CDR3: CASNREGNTGELFF; DNA: TGTGCCAGTAATAGGGAAGGGAACACCGGGGAGCTGTTTTTT
V: TRBV27; D: TRBD1; size: many; J: TRBJ2-5; CDR3: CASNDGTGGETQYF; DNA: TGTGCCAGCAACGACGGGACAGGGGGAGAGACCCAGTACTTC
V: TRBV7-8; D: .; size: many; J: TRBJ1-5; CDR3: CASSLEGIFSNQPQHF; DNA: TGTGCCAGCAGCTTAGAGGGGATTTTCAGCAATCAGCCCCAGCATTTT
V: TRBV6-2/TRBV6-3; D: .; size: many; J: TRBJ2-5; CDR3: CASSYTGFPQETQYF; DNA: TGTGCCAGCAGTTACACAGGATTTCCTCAAGAGACCCAGTACTTC
V: TRBV30; D: .; size: .; J: TRBJ2-6; CDR3: CACDLADLNWAGANVLTF; DNA: TGTGCCTGTGATTTAGCGGACCTAAACTGGGCTGGGGCCAACGTCCTGACTTTC
V: TRBV5-1; D: .; size: many; J: TRBJ2-6; CDR3: CASSLARVSSGANVLTF; DNA: TGCGCCAGCAGCTTGGCCAGGGTGAGCTCTGGGGCCAACGTCCTGACTTTC
V: TRBV2; D: .; size: many; J: TRBJ2-5; CDR3: CASSQMTGPQETQYF; DNA: TGTGCCAGCAGTCAGATGACAGGCCCCCAAGAGACCCAGTACTTC
V: TRBV9; D: .; size: .; J: TRBJ1-5; CDR3: CASSVGGIDNQPQHF; DNA: TGTGCCAGCAGTGTCGGGGGCATAGACAATCAGCCCCAGCATTTT
V: TRBV11-3; D: TRBD1; size: .; J: TRBJ1-1; CDR3: CASSARQGAFTEAFF; DNA: TGTGCCAGCAGCGCGCGACAGGGGGCCTTCACTGAAGCTTTCTTT
V: TRBV6-1; D: .; size: .; J: TRBJ2-6; CDR3: CASSEWASGANVLTF; DNA: TGTGCCAGCAGTGAATGGGCGAGCGGGGCCAACGTCCTGACTTTC
V: TRBV15; D: TRBD1; size: many; J: TRBJ1-2; CDR3: CATSRDGTEDGGYTF; DNA: TGTGCCACCAGCAGAGACGGGACAGAGGACGGTGGCTACACCTTC
V: TRBV5-1; D: .; size: .; J: TRBJ2-5; CDR3: CASSASPRGYQETQYF; DNA: TGCGCCAGCAGCGCCTCGCCCCGCGGTTACCAAGAGACCCAGTACTTC
V: TRBV20-1; D: .; size: many; J: TRBJ1-5; CDR3: CSARMGNQPQHF; DNA: TGCAGTGCTAGAATGGGAAATCAGCCCCAGCATTTT
V: TRBV29-1; D: TRBD1; size: many; J: TRBJ2-7; CDR3: CSVSRDRASYEQYF; DNA: TGCAGCGTCTCCCGGGACAGGGCATCCTACGAGCAGTACTTC
V: TRBV12-3/TRBV12-4; D: .; size: many; J: TRBJ1-3; CDR3: CASSFPFGRGDSGNTIYF; DNA: TGTGCCAGCAGTTTTCCGTTTGGCAGGGGCGACTCTGGAAACACCATATATTTT
V: TRBV19; D: .; size: .; J: TRBJ2-5; CDR3: CASSINHWTAGETQYF; DNA: TGTGCCAGTAGTATAAACCACTGGACAGCAGGAGAGACCCAGTACTTC
V: TRBV28; D: TRBD2; size: many; J: TRBJ2-7; CDR3: CASRELAGGYEQYF; DNA: TGTGCCAGCAGGGAACTAGCGGGGGGCTACGAGCAGTACTTC
V: TRBV6-2/TRBV6-3; D: .; size: many; J: TRBJ1-2; CDR3: CASSLAGVYRYGYTF; DNA: TGTGCCAGCAGCCTGGCGGGGGTGTATCGCTATGGCTACACCTTC
V: TRBV7-8; D: .; size: many; J: TRBJ2-7; CDR3: CASSPRVLIAYEQYF; DNA: TGTGCCAGCAGCCCAAGGGTCTTGATCGCCTACGAGCAGTACTTC
V: TRBV12-3/TRBV12-4; D: .; size: many; J: TRBJ1-3; CDR3: CASSFQSDTIYF; DNA: TGTGCCAGCAGTTTCCAGAGCGACACCATATATTTT
V: TRBV15; D: .; size: many; J: TRBJ2-6; CDR3: CATSRDLGSGANVLTF; DNA: TGTGCCACCAGCAGAGATCTGGGCTCTGGGGCCAACGTCCTGACTTTC
V: TRBV19; D: TRBD1; size: .; J: TRBJ1-2; CDR3: CASSTPRTGGIYGYTF; DNA: TGTGCCAGTAGTACCCCGCGGACAGGGGGAATTTATGGCTACACCTTC
V: TRBV7-2; D: TRBD2; size: many; J: TRBJ2-5; CDR3: CASSLRRAGEGVYQETQYF; DNA: TGTGCCAGCAGCTTACGCCGAGCGGGAGAAGGGGTTTACCAAGAGACCCAGTACTTC
V: TRBV28; D: .; size: many; J: TRBJ2-7; CDR3: CASSFAVGTYEQYF; DNA: TGTGCCAGCAGTTTTGCGGTTGGGACCTACGAGCAGTACTTC
V: TRBV28; D: .; size: many; J: TRBJ2-7; CDR3: CASRSIGLEQYF; DNA: TGTGCCAGCAGGTCGATAGGACTAGAGCAGTACTTC
V: TRBV10-3; D: .; size: few; J: TRBJ2-5; CDR3: CAIRGTETQYF; DNA: TGTGCCATCAGGGGTACCGAGACCCAGTACTTC
V: TRBV10-3; D: TRBD1; size: few; J: TRBJ2-4; CDR3: CAMTTGSLAKNIQYF; DNA: TGTGCCATGACGACAGGGTCGCTAGCCAAAAACATTCAGTACTTC
V: TRBV11-1; D: TRBD1; size: many; J: TRBJ2-2; CDR3: CASSFPTGGNTGELFF; DNA: TGTGCCAGCAGCTTTCCCACAGGGGGAAACACCGGGGAGCTGTTTTTT
V: TRBV6-5; D: TRBD2; size: few; J: TRBJ2-7; CDR3: CASNFQRGESYEQYF; DNA: TGTGCCAGCAATTTTCAGCGGGGGGAGTCATACGAGCAGTACTTC
V: TRBV11-2; D: TRBD1; size: many; J: TRBJ1-5; CDR3: CASSPRTGREGEPQHF; DNA: TGTGCCAGCAGCCCTCGGACAGGGAGGGAAGGGGAGCCCCAGCATTTT
V: TRBV30; D: .; size: many; J: TRBJ1-5; CDR3: CAWSLPDQPQHF; DNA: TGTGCCTGGAGTCTCCCGGATCAGCCCCAGCATTTT
V: TRBV12-3/TRBV12-4; D: .; size: many; J: TRBJ1-2; CDR3: CASSPTDRSLYGYTF; DNA: TGTGCCAGCAGTCCAACTGACAGGAGCCTCTATGGCTACACCTTC
V: TRBV14; D: .; size: many; J: TRBJ2-7; CDR3: CASSQANWPYEQYF; DNA: TGTGCCAGCAGCCAGGCAAACTGGCCCTACGAGCAGTACTTC
V: TRBV5-1; D: .; size: many; J: TRBJ1-2; CDR3: CASSLESGGVYGYTF; DNA: TGCGCCAGCAGCTTGGAGTCCGGGGGCGTCTATGGCTACACCTTC
V: TRBV7-2; D: TRBD1; size: few; J: TRBJ1-5; CDR3: CASSLQQGLSQLQHF; DNA: TGTGCCAGCAGCTTACAACAGGGGTTGAGTCAGCTCCAGCATTTT
V: TRBV10-3; D: .; size: few; J: TRBJ1-5; CDR3: CAISESRGEQPQHF; DNA: TGTGCCATCAGTGAGTCGAGGGGGGAGCAGCCCCAGCATTTT
V: TRBV30; D: .; size: few; J: TRBJ1-5; CDR3: CAWSRGASQPQHF; DNA: TGTGCCTGGAGTAGGGGGGCTAGCCAGCCCCAGCATTTT